In its sample, the clone carrying this T cell receptor beta chain was seen a few times. The antigen is not known. From germline, CDR1 is ENHRY and CDR2 SYGVKD. The V end was cut by 6 bases, the J end by 6 bases, with 17 bases between. The CDR3 length is 14 residues. The data were obtained in a study of response to subunit inactivated influenza vaccine. Findings of the study overall: New T cells are recruited in small numbers by each seasonal influenza vaccination, according to the authors' suggestion.

TCRdb re-derived calls from the RT-PCR reads in MiXCR, one entry per CDR3 protein. The repertoire holds a few hundred thousand distinct CDR3 sequences, with approximately 15% as singletons. This clonotype originated in a man aged 50 to 59 who received an inactivated influenza vaccine. The chain uses TRBV10-3 and TRBJ2-5, with D possibly matching TRBD2 (7 bases). The sample in question was PBMCs from blood, obtained approximately 13 days after vaccination. The CDR3 loop reads CAISPAGHSQTQYF. In nucleotides, the CDR3 is TGTGCCATCAGCCCAGCGGGACACTCACAGACCCAGTACTTC.